This T cell receptor (beta chain) was profiled in a study of blood T cell repertoires in COVID-19. Study details: In each case, the material was cDNA or gDNA derived from T cells, B-cell-depleted T cells, or PBMCs.

This clone came up many times. J was trimmed by 9 bases and V by 4 bases; bases with no gene match: 13. Germline CDR1 and CDR2: SGHRS and YFSETQ. The CDR3 length is 14 residues. Libraries were prepared by immunoSEQ multiplex PCR; TCRdb keeps only in-frame clonotypes and omits some of them. Of fewer than 150,000 clones listed, roughly 87% were seen once; the top ten hold 18%. The TCR originated in a man younger than 45 who had recovered from COVID-19. V is TRBV5-1 and J is TRBJ2-7, with 7 bases fitting TRBD2. Sequencing used PBMCs or T cells enriched from blood (not recorded which). CDR3 DNA: TGCGCCAGCAGCCAAACGGGAGGCCGTTCGCGGCAGTACTTC. Translating gives CASSQTGGRSRQYF.